The sequence of this T cell receptor (beta chain) was determined in a study of siplizumab effects on memory and regulatory T cells. Study-level points and caveats: No naive or memory phenotype could be assigned to roughly 75-97% of proliferating clones.

In regard to this clone: What it recognizes is unknown.

There are 11 residues in the CDR3. Deletions cut 1 base from V and 6 bases from J, with 4 bases between. Germline CDR1 reads MNHNS; CDR2 reads SASEGT. Measured with immunoSEQ multiplex PCR; TCRdb has only the in-frame clones, and not every one. The repertoire holds about 100,000 clones, with about 90% as singletons. This rearrangement joins TRBV6-1 to TRBJ2-7; D is unresolved. The TCR was taken from a human donor in good health. Sequenced input: non-Treg CD4+ T cells sorted from blood. CDR3 protein: CASSEGPEQYF. DNA for the CDR3: TGTGCCAGCAGTGAAGGGCCCGAGCAGTACTTC.